The present entry profiles one T cell receptor (beta chain) with its context. The antigen is undetermined. This specimen belongs to a study of persistence of HIV-infected CD4 T cells. V shed 5 bases and J 0 bases; nucleotides not matched to a gene: 14. CDR3 length equals 18 residues. The V gene's germline CDR1 is SGHDN and CDR2 FVKESK. Nonspecific anti-CD3/anti-CD28 bead stimulation represents the broad CD4+ T cell repertoire. Responding CD4+ T cells were sorted by upregulation of both CD40 ligand and CD69. This was the immunoSEQ version 4 assay in survey mode. Produced via immunoSEQ multiplex PCR; TCRdb's table is partial and in-frame only. Among 35,000 to 55,000 clones, approximately 89% were seen once, and the ten largest hold under 2%.

The receptor was isolated from an adult man with HIV who was CMV-seropositive. The sample was CD4+ T cells sorted from PBMCs after roughly 18-hour stimulation, taken from a patient who received antiretroviral therapy. The chain carries TRBV14 and TRBJ2-7, with 9 bases fitting TRBD2. CDR3 coding DNA: TGTGCCAGCAGCAGGGATGGGGTAGCGGGGGCCAGCTCCTACGAGCAGTACTTC. It is translated as CASSRDGVAGASSYEQYF.